Below are 8 T cell receptor beta chains sequenced from a single sample in a study of T cell responses to AZD1222 COVID-19 vaccine. Sequencing used immunoSEQ multiplex PCR; TCRdb keeps in-frame clones, though not all of them. Of approximately 200,000 clones listed, 80% to 90% are singletons. Sequenced material: peripheral blood, taken on day 0 of MenACWY control vaccination. Receptors were obtained from an adult in good health.

V is TRBV19 and J is TRBJ2-1, with 15 bases lining up with TRBD2. The CDR3 sequence is 19 residues long. Germline loops: CDR1 LNHDA, CDR2 SQIVND (reference sequence). Trimming took 1 base from V and 0 from J; bases not matched to a gene: 4. CDR3 DNA: TGTGCCAGTAGTATAGGAGGGACTAGCGGGAGGAGCTCCTACAATGAGCAGTTCTTC. Its protein product is CASSIGGTSGRSSYNEQFF.

The genes are TRBV5-1 and TRBJ2-7; a possible D gene is TRBD1 (6 bases). This CDR3 spans 15 amino acids. Germline loops: CDR1 SGHRS, CDR2 YFSETQ. Trimming removed 2 bases from V and 5 bases from J, with 17 bases in between. The CDR3 nucleotides are TGCGCCAGCAGCTTTTTCCCCGGACAGAGAAACGAGCAGTACTTC. It codes for CASSFFPGQRNEQYF.

The V and J genes are TRBV5-1 and TRBJ2-3, with TRBD2 matching 8 bases. In germline, CDR1 is SGHRS, CDR2 YFSETQ. The CDR3 spans 14 residues. V shed 5 bases and J 4 bases; nucleotides not matched to a gene: 6. The CDR3, as DNA: TGCGCCAGCAGAGGAGCGGGAGTGGCAGATACGCAGTATTTT. It translates to CASRGAGVADTQYF.

This chain links TRBV6-2 or TRBV6-3 with TRBJ1-4, with TRBD1 as a possible D gene (5 bases). This CDR3 region has 17 residues. Germline CDR1 MNHEY, CDR2 SVGEGT. V was shortened by 4 bases and J by 0 bases, with 15 bases between the two germline ends. The CDR3 is CASSFSSTGSTNEKLFF. The CDR3 nucleotides read TGTGCCAGCAGTTTCTCCTCTACAGGTTCAACTAATGAAAAACTGTTTTTT.

This clone was found a few times. The chain carries TRBV3-1 (or the pseudogene TRBV3-2) and TRBJ1-2, with TRBD1 matching 10 bases. V shed 2 bases and J 7 bases; nucleotides not matched to a gene: 7. From germline, CDR1 is LGHDT and CDR2 YNNKEL (reference sequence). The CDR3 has 15 residues. In DNA form, the CDR3 reads TGTGCCAGCAGCCAAAAGACTAGGGACAGGGGTGGCTACACCTTC. The encoded protein is CASSQKTRDRGGYTF.

This chain links TRBV6-1 with TRBJ1-5; D is uncertain. The V gene's germline CDR1 is MNHNS and CDR2 SASEGT. This CDR3 contains 13 residues. The ends were cut back, 3 bases at V and 6 bases at J, with 9 bases in the middle. The CDR3 region has the DNA TGTGCCAGCAGTGAGAGGGCGTTTCAGCCCCAGCATTTT. Amino acid sequence: CASSERAFQPQHF.

The chain is built from TRBV5-1 and TRBJ2-3; possibly TRBD2 for D (6 bases). CDR3 size: 16 residues. V was trimmed by 0 bases and J by 0 bases, leaving 11 bases between them. Looked up from germline, CDR1 is SGHRS and CDR2 is YFSETQ. DNA of the CDR3: TGCGCCAGCAGCTTGGACGGCGGGGCTAGCACAGATACGCAGTATTTT. Its translation: CASSLDGGASTDTQYF.

This sequence joins TRBV7-9 and TRBJ2-2; D remains unclear. Trimming took 2 bases from V and 7 from J, leaving 5 bases between them. Per the germline V gene, CDR1 is SEHNR and CDR2 is FQNEAQ (reference sequence). The CDR3 length is 12 residues. In DNA, the CDR3 is TGTGCCAGCAGCTTAAAAGGCGGGGAGCTGTTTTTT. Its protein is CASSLKGGELFF.